The 20 T cell receptor beta chains presented below share a single source sample, sequenced in a study of cytomegalovirus exposure and HLA in healthy donors. The PCR contained 60 Vbeta and 13 Jbeta primers. Assay used: immunoSEQ multiplex PCR; TCRdb lists only in-frame clones, some missing. Here the sample table reports about 200,000 clones. The sequenced material came from PBMCs. These receptor sequences come from a boy aged 5-17 years in good health and CMV-seronegative.

In nucleotides, the CDR3 is TGCGCCAGCAGCCAAGACCTAGCGGGTGAGCAGTACTTC. Protein: CASSQDLAGEQYF. V gene TRBV4-1 combines with J gene TRBJ2-7, with 8 positions matching TRBD2. CDR3 length equals 13 residues. Per germline, CDR1 MGHRA and CDR2 YSYEKL. V was clipped by 0 bases and J by 7 bases; unmatched bases: 2.

The rearrangement joins TRBV5-1 to TRBJ1-2; the match to TRBD1 covers 12 bases. The V and J ends lost 4 bases and 4 bases, in that order; junction bases with no gene match: 8. This CDR3 contains 16 residues. Germline lookup yields CDR1 SGHRS and CDR2 YFSETQ. Here the CDR3 reads CASSSAGTGGAYGYTF. In DNA, the CDR3 is TGCGCCAGCAGCAGTGCCGGGACAGGGGGCGCCTATGGCTACACCTTC.

The V gene is TRBV27, the J gene TRBJ1-5; no firm D call. Germline-derived CDR1 and CDR2 are MNHEY and SMNVEV (reference sequence). The CDR3 covers 13 residues. V was clipped by 1 base and J by 3 bases, with 4 bases between them. CDR3 in amino acids: CASSLWPNQPQHF. In DNA form, the CDR3 reads TGTGCCAGCAGTTTATGGCCCAATCAGCCCCAGCATTTT.

Written as DNA, the CDR3 is TGCGCCAGCAGCCACCGACAGGGGTTCGATGGCTACACCTTC. As protein: CASSHRQGFDGYTF. The gene calls are TRBV4-1 and TRBJ1-2; 8 nucleotides line up with TRBD1. CDR1 is MGHRA and CDR2 is YSYEKL in the germline V gene. J lost 6 bases, V lost 3 bases, and 6 bases had no gene match. The CDR3 spans 14 residues.

The chain employs TRBV28 and TRBJ1-3; D unresolved. Trimming pared 5 bases from V and 6 bases from J, leaving 8 bases between. The CDR3 has 12 amino acids. Germline CDR1 is MDHEN and CDR2 is SYDVKM. CDR3 sequence reads: CASSAGLNTIYF. CDR3 nucleotide sequence: TGTGCCAGCAGTGCCGGACTAAACACCATATATTTT.

The chain carries TRBV19 and TRBJ1-3; D possibly corresponds to TRBD1 (5 bases). This CDR3 is 15 amino acids long. Germline values: CDR1 LNHDA, CDR2 SQIVND (reference sequence). V lost 3 bases and J lost 0, with 9 bases in between. The CDR3 nucleotides read TGTGCCAGTAGTATCACCAGGGACTCTGGAAACACCATATATTTT. Amino acids: CASSITRDSGNTIYF.

This chain joins TRBV7-3 and TRBJ2-2; possibly TRBD2 for D (7 bases). Germline lookup yields CDR1 SGHTA and CDR2 FQGTGA. This CDR3 region has 14 residues. V was cut by 8 bases and J by 2 bases, with 12 bases left in between. The chain's CDR3 is CASGGGPNTGELFF. The CDR3 DNA reads TGTGCCAGCGGGGGGGGGCCTAACACCGGGGAGCTGTTTTTT. The full variable domain, its missing parts supplied by reference TRBV7-3 and TRBJ2-2, is GAGVSQTPSNKVTEKGKYVELRCDPISGHTALYWYRQSLGQGPEFLIYFQGTGAADDSGLPNDRFFAVRPEGSVSTLKIQRTERGDSAVYLCASGGGPNTGELFFGEGSRLTVL.

On this clone itself: The identical CDR3 is also encoded by other nucleotide sequences in the sample. The chain couples TRBV10-2 to TRBJ1-6; D is uncertain. The germline V gene encodes CDR1 WSHSY and CDR2 SAAADI. V was clipped by 2 bases and J by 0 bases, with 8 bases between them. This CDR3 region has 16 residues. The CDR3 DNA reads TGCGCCAGCAGTGAGGGTAGAAGCTCCTATAATTCACCCCTCCACTTT. Its translation is CASSEGRSSYNSPLHF.

The chain is built from TRBV15 and TRBJ2-1; the match to TRBD1 covers 7 bases. J gave up 1 base and V 4 bases, and 1 base lay outside the gene matches. CDR1 is LNHNV and CDR2 is YYDKDF in the germline V gene (reference sequence). This CDR3 is built from 14 residues. The CDR3 sequence is CATSTGGSYNEQFF. The CDR3 DNA sequence: TGTGCCACCAGCACAGGGGGTTCCTACAATGAGCAGTTCTTC.

This sequence joins TRBV2 and TRBJ1-2; 8 bases are shared with TRBD1. This CDR3 comprises 17 residues. Germline CDR1 SNHLY, CDR2 FYNNEI. Trimming cost V 3 bases and J 4 bases; bases outside gene matches: 13. CDR3 protein: CASSDPGGQVLLYGYTF. The DNA of the CDR3 is TGTGCCAGCAGTGACCCTGGGGGACAGGTGCTCCTCTATGGCTACACCTTC.

This chain uses TRBV4-1 with TRBJ1-2; D unresolved. CDR1 is MGHRA and CDR2 is YSYEKL in the germline V gene. The CDR3 totals 13 residues. The ends were cut back, 0 bases at V and 3 bases at J, with 5 bases in the middle. The CDR3 reads CASSQDSYYGYTF. DNA of the CDR3: TGCGCCAGCAGCCAAGATTCCTACTATGGCTACACCTTC.

This chain uses TRBV27 with TRBJ2-7, with 8 bases fitting TRBD1. Germline-derived CDR1 and CDR2 are MNHEY and SMNVEV (reference sequence). V lost 6 bases and J lost 5; bases outside the gene matches: 6. The CDR3 consists of 13 residues. In DNA, the CDR3 is TGTGCCAGCAGACGGACAGGGAGACACGAGCAGTACTTC. Translating it yields CASRRTGRHEQYF.

The chain employs TRBV7-9 and TRBJ1-1; D is undetermined. The CDR3 has 12 amino acids. The V gene lost 0 bases and the J gene lost 6 bases, with 5 bases spanning the gap. Germline CDR1 reads SEHNR; CDR2 reads FQNEAQ (reference sequence). The chain's CDR3 is CASSLAVAEAFF. The CDR3 bases are TGTGCCAGCAGCTTAGCTGTCGCTGAAGCTTTCTTT. Full variable domain (missing parts from reference TRBV7-9 and TRBJ1-1): DTGVSQNPRHKITKRGQNVTFRCDPISEHNRLYWYRQTLGQGPEFLTYFQNEAQLEKSRLLSDRFSAERPKGSFSTLEIQRTEQGDSAMYLCASSLAVAEAFFGQGTRLTVV.

The V and J genes are TRBV10-1 and TRBJ2-7; perhaps TRBD2 as D (6 bases). The V gene lost 4 bases and the J gene lost 4 bases, with 11 bases spanning the gap. CDR3 length equals 13 residues. In germline, CDR1 is WNHNN, CDR2 SYGVQD (reference sequence). CDR3 DNA sequence: TGCGCCAGCAGTGCGGGACTGGGGTACGAGCAGTACTTC. Translation: CASSAGLGYEQYF.

The V call is TRBV19, the J call TRBJ2-7; no clear D. The CDR3 has 15 amino acids. V lost 4 bases and J 0 bases, leaving 13 bases between the germline ends. Germline CDR1 is LNHDA and CDR2 is SQIVND (reference sequence). The CDR3 nucleotides read TGTGCCAGTAGTACGGTGCAAGCGAGCTCCTACGAGCAGTACTTC. This encodes CASSTVQASSYEQYF.

The genes are TRBV6-1 and TRBJ1-6, with D tentatively TRBD1 (5 bases). Germline V CDR1 and CDR2: MNHNS, SASEGT. This CDR3 has 14 residues. Trimming removed 7 bases from V and 7 bases from J, with 14 bases in between. The CDR3 DNA is TGTGCCAGCACCGGGGGTCGGGGAAATTCACCCCTCCACTTT. It encodes CASTGGRGNSPLHF.

This chain uses TRBV7-3 with TRBJ2-5; D is possibly TRBD2 (7 bases). The CDR3 has 15 amino acids. The V end was cut by 5 bases, the J end by 4 bases, with 17 bases between. Looked up from germline, CDR1 is SGHTA and CDR2 is FQGTGA. The CDR3 region has the DNA TGTGCCAGCAGCCAAGGGGGGGTCAGTGCAGAGACCCAGTACTTC. It is translated as CASSQGGVSAETQYF.

V and J are TRBV30 and TRBJ2-5; TRBD1 matches at 8 bases. Trimming took 0 bases from V and 6 from J; bases not matched to a gene: 12. The CDR3 consists of 16 residues. The germline V gene encodes CDR1 GTSNPN and CDR2 SVGIG (reference sequence). The CDR3 region is CAWSVGPGQEIQTQYF. CDR3 coding DNA: TGTGCCTGGAGTGTAGGCCCGGGACAGGAGATTCAGACCCAGTACTTC.

The chain couples TRBV2 to TRBJ1-5, with D tentatively TRBD1 (6 bases). CDR1 and CDR2 from the germline V gene are SNHLY and FYNNEI. This CDR3 spans 14 amino acids. The ends were cut back, 8 bases at V and 6 bases at J, with 17 bases in the middle. CDR3 sequence (DNA): TGTGCCAGCGGAGAGGGGGGGCAGGGTCAGCCCCAGCATTTT. This translates into CASGEGGQGQPQHF.

CDR3 nucleotide sequence: TGTGCCAGCTCCCGAGGACTGTCGCCTACAACCTACAATGAGCAGTTCTTC. Its protein product is CASSRGLSPTTYNEQFF. The V call is TRBV6-4, the J call TRBJ2-1; maybe TRBD2 (5 bases). The germline V and J ends were trimmed by 8 bases and 2 bases, with 22 bases remaining between them. CDR3 length equals 17 residues. CDR1 is MRHNA, CDR2 SNTAGT, per germline.